This T cell receptor (beta chain) derives from a study of identical twins. TCRdb reprocessed the 5' RACE reads via MiXCR and lists one record per CDR3 protein. Among some 590,000 distinct CDR3 sequences, more than 9% were seen once, and the ten largest hold under 3%. Remarks on this clonotype: The antigen remains undetermined.

Study-level findings and limits: Analyses of zero insertions could be partly confounded by invariant MAIT and iNKT cells.

V shed 4 bases and J 5 bases; nucleotides not matched to a gene: 12. Per the germline V gene, CDR1 is LNHNV and CDR2 is YYDKDF (reference sequence). The length of the CDR3 is 17 residues. Separately, the same data were catalogued under a study of yellow fever vaccine responses in identical twins.

Sequenced sample: PBMCs. The clonotype was recovered from a woman between 18 and 29 years old in good health. V is TRBV15 and J is TRBJ2-5; 11 positions match TRBD2. CDR3 in amino acids: CATSISLVLAGDETQYF. The DNA for the CDR3 is TGTGCCACCAGCATAAGTCTGGTACTAGCGGGAGACGAGACCCAGTACTTC.